The clone carrying this T cell receptor beta chain showed up many times. This sample is drawn from a study of molecular identifiers for immune sequencing clone quantification. The ends lost 5 bases at V and 2 bases at J; junction bases unmatched: 12. The CDR3 covers 16 residues. Germline values: CDR1 SEHNR, CDR2 FQNEAQ (reference sequence). Each CDR3 protein is one row after TCRdb ran MiXCR on the PCR reads. The table has about 640,000 distinct CDR3 sequences, just under 20% seen once. The chain links TRBV7-9 to TRBJ2-7, with 7 bases aligning to TRBD1. Sample: naive CD8+ T cells from blood, with Jurkat cell RNA spiked in. The subset is: FACS-sorted CD8+CD4-CCR7+CD45RA+ naive T cells. The sequence was collected from a human donor in good health. Some libraries in this study had Jurkat cell RNA spiked in. The CDR3 nucleotides are TGTGCCAGCAGCCGTACGACAGGGATCGATACCTACGAGCAGTACTTC. As protein: CASSRTTGIDTYEQYF.